These 29 T cell receptor beta chains came from one sample sequenced in a study of response to subunit inactivated influenza vaccine. TCRdb re-called the RT-PCR reads through MiXCR, storing one row per CDR3 protein. This repertoire shows 600,000 to 850,000 distinct CDR3 sequences, about 15% found once; its top ten account for roughly 7.2%. The sample consisted of PBMCs from blood, taken around 14 days before vaccination. The receptors originated from a man in his forties or fifties who received an inactivated influenza vaccine.

This chain links TRBV10-2 with TRBJ2-7; 8 bases line up with TRBD1. This CDR3 region has 14 residues. V shed 3 bases, J shed 4 bases, and the junction held 5 bases outside the gene matches. CDR1 and CDR2 from the germline V gene are WSHSY and SAAADI. In nucleotides, the CDR3 is TGCGCCAGCAGTGAACAGGGGGGTATGTACGAGCAGTACTTC. Translated: CASSEQGGMYEQYF.

V is TRBV29-1 and J is TRBJ2-3; 7 bases fit TRBD2. V lost 4 bases to trimming and J lost 5 bases; unmatched junction nucleotides: 6. This CDR3 spans 13 amino acids. Germline loops: CDR1 SQVTM, CDR2 ANQGSEA. Here the CDR3 DNA reads TGCAGCGTTGGGAGCGGGATAGGAGATACGCAGTATTTT. This translates into CSVGSGIGDTQYF.

This clonotype was recorded a few times. The J gene is TRBJ2-5, the V gene TRBV12-3 or TRBV12-4, with D uncertain. The CDR3 has 14 amino acids. Between the trimmed V and J ends, which lost 1 base and 2 bases, there was a span of 8 bases. CDR3 DNA: TGTGCCAGCAGTTTAGGACGGTTACAAGAGACCCAGTACTTC. Its protein is CASSLGRLQETQYF.

This clonotype appeared a few times. The J gene is TRBJ2-7, the V gene TRBV5-1, with D uncertain. In germline, CDR1 is SGHRS, CDR2 YFSETQ. The CDR3 length is 16 residues. V lost 0 bases and J 1 base, leaving 14 bases between the germline ends. The CDR3 DNA reads TGCGCCAGCAGCTTGGCCATAACGGAGCAATCCTACGAGCAGTACTTC. Encoded protein: CASSLAITEQSYEQYF.

This clonotype appeared a few times. CDR3 DNA sequence: TGCAGTGCTTGGGGGTCCACAGATACGCAGTATTTT. The encoded protein is CSAWGSTDTQYF. The gene calls are TRBV20-1 and TRBJ2-3; perhaps D is TRBD1 or TRBD2 (5 bases each). Per the germline V gene, CDR1 is DFQATT and CDR2 is SNEGSKA (reference sequence). V lost 5 bases, J lost 2 bases, and 8 bases lay in between. The CDR3 contains 12 residues.

CDR3 loop: CASSPLDRRNSPLHF. As DNA, the CDR3 is TGTGCCAGCAGCCCACTGGACAGGCGAAATTCACCCCTCCACTTT. The chain employs TRBV7-9 and TRBJ1-6; 7 bases fit TRBD1. The CDR3 covers 15 residues. V lost 5 bases, J lost 7 bases, and 8 bases stayed unmatched. Germline assignment: CDR1 SEHNR and CDR2 FQNEAQ (reference sequence).

This clonotype was seen only a few times. This rearrangement joins TRBV7-2 to TRBJ2-7; D is ambiguous. The CDR3 totals 14 residues. Trimming removed 3 bases from V and 2 bases from J, with 11 bases in between. The germline CDR1 and CDR2 sequences are SGHTA and FQGNSA. This CDR3 is CASSLNTGPYEQYF. The DNA for the CDR3 is TGTGCCAGCAGCTTGAACACGGGCCCCTACGAGCAGTACTTC.

This clonotype was counted between two and nine times. V and J are TRBV4-1 and TRBJ1-5; D gene unclear. Trimming stripped 4 bases from V and 0 bases from J, with 13 bases between. Germline CDR1 and CDR2: MGHRA and YSYEKL. This CDR3 region has 16 residues. CDR3 region: CASSLRAADSNQPQHF. In DNA, the CDR3 is TGCGCCAGCAGCCTGAGGGCAGCGGATAGCAATCAGCCCCAGCATTTT.

The chain links TRBV27 to TRBJ2-6; 8 bases align to TRBD1. J lost 0 bases, V lost 5 bases, and 6 bases had no gene match. The CDR3 is 17 residues long. In germline, CDR1 is MNHEY, CDR2 SMNVEV (reference sequence). In nucleotides, the CDR3 is TGTGCCAGCAGTCCCCAGGGGGCTGGCTCTGGGGCCAACGTCCTGACTTTC. It encodes CASSPQGAGSGANVLTF.

This clonotype was picked up a small number of times. The chain employs TRBV20-1 and TRBJ2-1; D unresolved. Germline CDR1 DFQATT, CDR2 SNEGSKA (reference sequence). The CDR3 is 16 residues long. V lost 2 bases, J lost 0 bases, and 14 bases lay in between. CDR3 loop: CSARNPDPASYNEQFF. Written as DNA, the CDR3 is TGCAGTGCTAGAAATCCCGACCCGGCCTCCTACAATGAGCAGTTCTTC.

The CDR3 DNA is TGTGCCAGCAGCCAAGATTCTAGTCTAGAGACCCAGTACTTC. Translation gives CASSQDSSLETQYF. V and J are TRBV4-2 and TRBJ2-5, with D hard to call. CDR1 and CDR2 from the germline V gene are LGHNA and YNFKEQ. V was pared by 0 bases and J by 4 bases, with 9 bases between. CDR3 length: 14 amino acids.

The J gene is TRBJ2-7, the V gene TRBV10-3; D tentatively fits TRBD1 or TRBD2 (5 bases each). CDR1 and CDR2 (germline): ENHRY, SYGVKD. V was cut by 2 bases and J by 3 bases, with 20 bases left in between. CDR3 size: 17 residues. The CDR3 DNA follows: TGTGCCATCAGTGAGAACACCGGGACCCGAACCTTCTACGAGCAGTACTTC. Its translation: CAISENTGTRTFYEQYF.

This clonotype came up a few times. The chain joins TRBV3-1 to TRBJ2-2; a possible D gene is TRBD2 (5 bases). V was pared by 4 bases and J by 2 bases, with 14 bases between. Germline V gene sequence: CDR1 LGHDT, CDR2 YNNKEL (reference sequence). This CDR3 has 16 residues. This CDR3 is CASSPSSRRNTGELFF. In DNA form, the CDR3 reads TGTGCCAGCAGCCCTTCTAGCCGCAGAAACACCGGGGAGCTGTTTTTT. The whole variable domain, filled in from reference TRBV3-1 and TRBJ2-2, reads DTAVSQTPKYLVTQMGNDKSIKCEQNLGHDTMYWYKQDSKKFLKIMFSYNNKELIINETVPNRFSPKSPDKAHLNLHINSLELGDSAVYFCASSPSSRRNTGELFFGEGSRLTVL.

This sequence joins TRBV5-1 and TRBJ2-3; no definite D call. Germline CDR1 and CDR2: SGHRS and YFSETQ. V was pared by 4 bases and J by 0 bases, with 12 bases between. The CDR3 is made up of 15 amino acids. As DNA, the CDR3 is TGCGCCAGCAGCGGTGCTACGTCTAGCACAGATACGCAGTATTTT. This translates into CASSGATSSTDTQYF.

The chain combines TRBV18 with TRBJ2-7; perhaps TRBD1 as D (6 bases). V lost 3 bases to trimming and J lost 0 bases, with 12 bases between them. This CDR3 spans 15 amino acids. The germline V gene encodes CDR1 KGHSH and CDR2 LQKENI. The CDR3 nucleotides read TGTGCCAGCTCACCCTCCAGGGGCCTCTCCTACGAGCAGTACTTC. It specifies CASSPSRGLSYEQYF.

This clonotype was detected a few times. This sequence joins TRBV10-3 and TRBJ1-6; 8 positions agree with TRBD1. The CDR3 loop spans 13 amino acids. Trimming took 10 bases from V and 7 from J; bases not matched to a gene: 6. The germline CDR1 and CDR2 sequences are ENHRY and SYGVKD. The CDR3 DNA sequence: TGTGCCACCGACCGGGACAGGAATTCACCCCTCCACTTT. It yields the protein CATDRDRNSPLHF.

The sample holds a few counts of this clonotype. The chain combines TRBV5-1 with TRBJ2-4; D is perhaps TRBD2 (6 bases). The CDR3 has 15 amino acids. Germline CDR1 and CDR2: SGHRS and YFSETQ. V lost 4 bases and J 4 bases, leaving 15 bases between the germline ends. In nucleotides, the CDR3 is TGCGCCAGCAGCCTGGAGGGGTGGGGTAAAAACATTCAGTACTTC. Amino acids: CASSLEGWGKNIQYF.

This clonotype was seen only a few times. The CDR3 is CASSTGGGSARTDTQYF. CDR3 bases: TGCGCCAGCAGCACCGGCGGGGGGTCGGCACGCACAGATACGCAGTATTTT. This chain links TRBV5-1 with TRBJ2-3, with 8 bases aligning to TRBD2. The germline CDR1 and CDR2 sequences are SGHRS and YFSETQ. This CDR3 comprises 17 residues. With 4 bases clipped from V and 1 base from J, the junction kept 11 bases outside the gene matches.

The CDR3 sequence is CSARDSPSGANVLTF. Here the CDR3 DNA reads TGCAGTGCAAGGGACAGTCCCTCTGGGGCCAACGTCCTGACTTTC. The chain has TRBV20-1 and TRBJ2-6, with TRBD1 matching 7 bases. Germline V gene data show CDR1 as DFQATT and CDR2 as SNEGSKA (reference sequence). This CDR3 contains 15 residues. Losses at the gene ends were 6 bases for V and 0 bases for J; bases not matched to a gene: 5.

The V call is TRBV24-1, the J call TRBJ1-2; unclear D gene. The CDR3 has 11 amino acids. V was cut by 7 bases and J by 8 bases, with 10 bases left in between. Germline V lookup: CDR1 KGHDR, CDR2 SFDVKD. CDR3 nucleotide sequence: TGTGCCACCAGCGCTGGACTCGGCTACACCTTC. This translates into CATSAGLGYTF.

This clonotype has only one observation. The chain employs TRBV18 and TRBJ1-2; D gene uncertain. CDR3 length: 15 amino acids. The V end was cut by 1 base, the J end by 2 bases, with 11 bases between. Germline CDR1 and CDR2: KGHSH and LQKENI. For the CDR3, the DNA is TGTGCCAGCTCACCACAAGTGGTGGGGAACTATGGCTACACCTTC. Protein: CASSPQVVGNYGYTF.

The V gene is TRBV6-5, the J gene TRBJ1-1; D is uncertain. The V end was cut by 0 bases, the J end by 4 bases, with 12 bases between. CDR1 MNHEY and CDR2 SVGAGI come from the germline V gene. CDR3 size: 15 residues. CDR3 DNA sequence: TGTGCCAGCAGTTACTCCCCGGGAATGGGCACTGAAGCTTTCTTT. It translates to CASSYSPGMGTEAFF.

This clonotype was observed many times. The V call is TRBV20-1, the J call TRBJ2-1; D is unresolved. In germline, CDR1 is DFQATT, CDR2 SNEGSKA (reference sequence). This CDR3 is built from 13 residues. With 0 bases removed from V and 4 bases from J, the gap between germline ends came to 7 bases. In nucleotides, the CDR3 is TGCAGTGCTAGAGATGCCGGGTACAATGAGCAGTTCTTC. Translation gives CSARDAGYNEQFF.

This chain connects TRBV24-1 to TRBJ2-3; D uncertain. Germline V gene lookup returns CDR1 KGHDR and CDR2 SFDVKD. The CDR3 runs to 16 residues. V was shortened by 1 base and J by 5 bases, with 15 bases between the two germline ends. The CDR3 bases are TGTGCCACCAGTGATTTCCGGCCAGGAGCGAGAGATACGCAGTATTTT. This sequence encodes CATSDFRPGARDTQYF.

This clonotype was seen ten or more times. The chain employs TRBV29-1 and TRBJ2-7; TRBD1 is a possible D gene (6 bases). This CDR3 has 14 residues. V dropped 1 base and J dropped 2 bases, with 12 bases sitting between them. Germline V gene sequence: CDR1 SQVTM, CDR2 ANQGSEA. The CDR3 sequence is CSVEAPGDPYEQYF. As DNA, the CDR3 is TGCAGCGTTGAAGCGCCAGGGGATCCCTACGAGCAGTACTTC.

In its sample, this clonotype was seen a few times. The chain combines TRBV28 with TRBJ2-4; 8 nucleotides agree with TRBD2. Germline lookup yields CDR1 MDHEN and CDR2 SYDVKM. The CDR3 totals 17 residues. Trimming at V came to 2 bases and at J to 4 bases, leaving 10 bases not matched to a gene. CDR3 sequence (DNA): TGTGCCAGCAGTTTACATCTTGTTAGCGGGGATAAAAACATTCAGTACTTC. Protein: CASSLHLVSGDKNIQYF.

V is TRBV29-1 and J is TRBJ2-3; 8 bases are shared with TRBD2. Looked up from germline, CDR1 is SQVTM and CDR2 is ANQGSEA. The CDR3 runs 15 residues. Trimming at V came to 3 bases and at J to 4 bases, leaving 9 bases not matched to a gene. The CDR3 loop is CSVDYAGGIPDTQYF. The CDR3 nucleotides read TGCAGCGTTGATTATGCGGGAGGTATCCCAGATACGCAGTATTTT.

V and J are TRBV6-2 or TRBV6-3 and TRBJ2-1, with D tentatively TRBD2 (5 bases). Deletions cut 0 bases from V and 7 bases from J, with 13 bases between. The CDR3 is 15 residues long. Germline CDR1 and CDR2: MNHEY and SVGEGT. This CDR3 reads CASSYSASLRNEQFF. The CDR3, as DNA: TGTGCCAGCAGTTACTCGGCTAGCCTTCGGAATGAGCAGTTCTTC.

This clonotype was recorded at least ten times. The chain links TRBV4-3 to TRBJ2-1; 8 bases map to TRBD2. CDR3 length: 15 amino acids. J was trimmed by 6 bases and V by 1 base; bases with no gene match: 5. CDR1 and CDR2 (germline): LGHNA, YSLEER. The CDR3 region has the DNA TGCGCCAGCAGCCAAGGCCTAGCGGGTTTCAATGAGCAGTTCTTC. Residues: CASSQGLAGFNEQFF.